Listed below are T cell receptor beta chains from one sample, sequenced in a study of blood T cell repertoires in COVID-19. Produced via immunoSEQ multiplex PCR; TCRdb's table is partial and in-frame only. The sample gives approximately 78,000 clones, 90% to 95% of which show up once; 2.5% to 3% is in the top ten. Material for sequencing was peripheral blood. The receptors originated from a man in his forties or fifties with COVID-19, enrolled during active disease. The CDR3 runs from the conserved cysteine through the conserved F or W.

CDR3,V
CASSLYSGTINEQFF,TRBV27
CASSLVQDYEQYF,TRBV5-1
CASSATGGEQYF,TRBV10-2
CASRARWGDEAFF,TRBV6-1
CASSQTSQQETQYF,TRBV6-5
CASSQEELRELGNTGELFF,TRBV4-2
CASSLLGGRDEQYF,TRBV5-6
CASGFGLASGETQYF,TRBV25-1
CASSPYAGGSYGYTF,TRBV5-8
CASSLMGATYNEQFF,TRBV28
CASSPWTVKGPSYNEQFF,TRBV5-5
CASSYSRTVGNIQYF,TRBV6-5
CASSSLWTSGSRETQYF,TRBV28
CSATQETQYF,TRBV20-1
CAWVIRTEAFF,TRBV30
CSVEARSQETQYF,TRBV29-1
CASSLAARADTEAFF,TRBV5-1
CASSSARGDMAGELFF,TRBV6-5
CASSLGTPNTEAFF,TRBV27
CASRQGGTSYEQYF,TRBV6-5
CASSVEDSGQETQYF,TRBV9
CSARQGPEAFF,TRBV29-1
CAISESLAGGPGDTQYF,TRBV10-3
CASSQGSGSDGNEQFF,TRBV28
CASSLESSFQETQYF,TRBV5-1
CASRPETGGSTGELFF,TRBV27
CASSEGGQAIQETQYF,TRBV2
CASSPRAGGISYEQYF,TRBV7-2
CASSRGVREGGYTF,TRBV3-1/TRBV3-2
CASSPHSGTMGDTQYF,TRBV19
CSASHPRLPYEQYF,TRBV20-1
CASSEVLAGNPYEQYF,TRBV6-1
CASSFDRDEKLFF,TRBV7-2
CASSSGDEDTQYF,TRBV6-7
CASSQRVLAGVCNEQFF,TRBV23-1
CASSVGAWDTQYF,TRBV19
CASTRNQGYEQFF,TRBV6-6
CAWSLGTTPYNEQFF,TRBV30
CASSRDGQGLDTGELFF,TRBV5-1
CASSFGQMNTEAFF,TRBV5-4
CASSSPGSGNTIYF,TRBV28
CASSYSSSGQLNIQYF,TRBV6-5
CASALLGLAGNTGELFF,TRBV27
CASSSSPMGARTEAFF,TRBV7-2